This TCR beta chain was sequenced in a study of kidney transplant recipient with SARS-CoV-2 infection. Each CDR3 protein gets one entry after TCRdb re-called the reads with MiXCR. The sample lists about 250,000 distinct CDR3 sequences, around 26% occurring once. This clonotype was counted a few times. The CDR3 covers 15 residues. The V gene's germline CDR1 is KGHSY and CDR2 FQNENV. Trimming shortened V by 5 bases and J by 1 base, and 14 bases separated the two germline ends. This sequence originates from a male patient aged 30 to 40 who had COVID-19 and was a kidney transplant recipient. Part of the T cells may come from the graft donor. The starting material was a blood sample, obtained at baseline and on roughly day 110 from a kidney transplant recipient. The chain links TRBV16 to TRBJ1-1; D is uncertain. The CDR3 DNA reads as TGTGCCAGCAGCTGGACTCCAGACGGGAACACTGAAGCTTTCTTT. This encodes CASSWTPDGNTEAFF.